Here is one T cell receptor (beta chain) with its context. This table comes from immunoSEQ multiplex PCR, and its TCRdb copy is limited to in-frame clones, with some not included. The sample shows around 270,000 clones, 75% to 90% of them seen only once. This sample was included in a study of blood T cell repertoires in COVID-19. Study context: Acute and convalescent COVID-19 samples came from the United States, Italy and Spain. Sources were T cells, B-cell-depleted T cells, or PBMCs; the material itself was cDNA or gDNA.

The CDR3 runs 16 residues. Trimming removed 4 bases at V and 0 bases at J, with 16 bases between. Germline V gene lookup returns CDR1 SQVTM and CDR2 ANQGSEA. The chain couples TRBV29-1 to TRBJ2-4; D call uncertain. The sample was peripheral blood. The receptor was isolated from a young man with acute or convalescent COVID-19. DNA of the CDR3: TGCAGCGTTGCGGCACAGACCAAGTTAGCCAAAAACATTCAGTACTTC. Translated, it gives CSVAAQTKLAKNIQYF.